Presented here are 8 T cell receptor beta chains from one specimen sequenced in a study of beta chain features in type 1 diabetes (dated by TCRdb to between 2017 and 2018). Libraries were constructed by the immunoSEQ multiplex PCR assay. The entire amount of isolated RNA was reverse transcribed using the High Capacity cDNA Reverse Transcription Kit, so the sequenced TCRB transcripts were expressed ones. TCRdb obtained this table from immuneACCESS and retained in-frame rearrangements with V and J assigned. These tables miss some clones; where compared with another copy, unresolved V genes account for less than half of the shortfall, and the remainder is unexplained. In all, the sample holds roughly 150,000 clones, and around 10% of those were seen once. The ten largest clonotypes hold about 1.9% of the sample. The sample comprised central memory CD4+ T cells from blood. These receptors came from a young man in good health.

This chain joins TRBV2 and TRBJ2-3, with 7 bases fitting TRBD2. Trimming cost V 6 bases and J 6 bases; bases outside gene matches: 9. This CDR3 region has 14 residues. Germline CDR1 and CDR2: SNHLY and FYNNEI. The CDR3: CASRGQGGSDTQYF. The CDR3 DNA follows: TGTGCCAGCAGAGGGCAGGGAGGGTCCGATACGCAGTATTTT.

The chain is built from TRBV5-6 and TRBJ1-5; TRBD1 matches at 7 bases. V lost 7 bases, J lost 2 bases, and 15 bases stayed unmatched. The CDR3 is 17 residues long. Germline CDR1 reads SGHDT; CDR2 reads YYEEEE. In nucleotides, the CDR3 is TGTGCCAGCTGCCCAGGGGGTGGGAGTGATGGCAATCAGCCCCAGCATTTT. As protein: CASCPGGGSDGNQPQHF.

The chain uses TRBV18 and TRBJ2-6; TRBD1 agrees at 10 bases. V was clipped by 6 bases and J by 2 bases; unmatched bases: 4. This CDR3 has 16 residues. Germline V gene sequence: CDR1 KGHSH, CDR2 LQKENI. CDR3 coding DNA: TGTGCCAGCTCGGGACAGGGGTTCCCTGGGGCCAACGTCCTGACTTTC. It codes for CASSGQGFPGANVLTF.

This clone came up a few times. The chain employs TRBV29-1 and TRBJ2-7, with TRBD2 matching 9 bases. V was pared by 4 bases and J by 7 bases, with 14 bases of the junction left unmatched. Germline-derived CDR1 and CDR2 are SQVTM and ANQGSEA. The CDR3 consists of 15 residues. The CDR3 loop reads CSVAPRLAAPWEQYF. DNA of the CDR3: TGCAGCGTTGCCCCCAGACTAGCGGCGCCTTGGGAGCAGTACTTC.

CDR3 coding DNA: TGTGCCAGCAGCCCCGCCGGGACAGGGGCAGAAAAACTGTTTTTT. Translated: CASSPAGTGAEKLFF. The chain has TRBV11-1 and TRBJ1-4, with 10 nucleotides matching TRBD1. V lost 5 bases to trimming and J lost 8 bases; unmatched junction nucleotides: 8. CDR3 size: 15 residues. Germline V CDR1 and CDR2: SGHAT, FQDESV (reference sequence).

This clone was detected a few times. The genes are TRBV29-1 and TRBJ2-3; the D gene could be TRBD1 or TRBD2 (5 bases each). V dropped 4 bases and J dropped 12 bases, with 26 bases sitting between them. The CDR3 sequence is 15 residues long. Germline V gives CDR1 SQVTM, CDR2 ANQGSEA. The CDR3 nucleotides read TGCAGCGTTGTCGGGGCTACTACAGGAGCCTTTTTCCAGTATTTT. Its protein is CSVVGATTGAFFQYF.

This clone was picked up a small number of times. This sequence joins TRBV27 and TRBJ2-5; a possible D gene is TRBD1 (5 bases). Trimming took off 5 bases at V and 7 bases at J, with 8 bases between the two ends. The CDR3 covers 11 residues. CDR1 and CDR2 from the germline V gene are MNHEY and SMNVEV (reference sequence). This CDR3 reads CASSTQGTQYF. CDR3 nucleotide sequence: TGTGCCAGCAGTACCCAGGGGACCCAGTACTTC.

This clone was seen more than once but under ten times. The DNA of the CDR3 is TGTGCTAGTGGTTTGGGGTTTACTGAAGCTTTCTTT. It is translated as CASGLGFTEAFF. The V gene is TRBV12-5, the J gene TRBJ1-1; unclear D gene. The V end was cut by 1 base, the J end by 5 bases, with 5 bases between. CDR3 length equals 12 residues. Germline values: CDR1 LGHNT, CDR2 FRNRAP. Full variable domain (rest looked up from reference TRBV12-5 and TRBJ1-1): DARVTQTPRHKVTEMGQEVTMRCQPILGHNTVFWYRQTMMQGLELLAYFRNRAPLDDSGMPKDRFSAEMPDATLATLKIQPSEPRDSAVYFCASGLGFTEAFFGQGTRLTVV.